Shown below are 29 T cell receptor beta chains from a single sample sequenced in a study of blood T cell repertoires in COVID-19 (dated by TCRdb to 2020 to 2022). The library was built by means of the immunoSEQ multiplex PCR assay. TCRdb took this table from immuneACCESS and kept in-frame rearrangements with V and J called. Such tables lack part of the clones; where checked against another copy, unresolved V genes explain under half of the gap, and the rest is unexplained. This sample has about 310,000 clones in its table, and 89% of those were observed once. Around a tenth of the sample belongs to the ten largest clones. Sequenced input: PBMCs or T cells enriched from blood (not recorded which). Source of these receptors: a woman in her forties who had recovered from COVID-19.

The J gene is TRBJ2-7, the V gene TRBV3-1 (or the pseudogene TRBV3-2), with TRBD2 identical over 7 bases. Per germline, CDR1 LGHDT and CDR2 YNNKEL (reference sequence). Trimming removed 0 bases from V and 4 bases from J; junction bases left unmatched: 6. The CDR3 spans 15 residues. The CDR3 region is CASSQDPGLEYEQYF. CDR3 nucleotides: TGTGCCAGCAGCCAAGATCCAGGACTAGAATACGAGCAGTACTTC.

The chain joins TRBV13 to TRBJ2-7; 7 bases are a match to TRBD2. Germline V gene data show CDR1 as PRHDT and CDR2 as FYEKMQ (reference sequence). The CDR3 is 15 amino acids. V gave up 3 bases and J gave up 6 bases; unmatched junction bases: 11. The DNA of the CDR3 is TGTGCCAGCAGCTTTGATAGCGGGCCCGCTAGCGAGCAGTACTTC. Protein sequence: CASSFDSGPASEQYF.

This clone was seen a few times. The rearrangement uses TRBV7-9 and TRBJ1-1; D unresolved. The CDR3 is made up of 15 amino acids. The V gene's germline CDR1 is SEHNR and CDR2 FQNEAQ (reference sequence). V lost 2 bases to trimming and J lost 4 bases, with 14 bases between them. The chain's CDR3 is CASSLQDIETTEAFF. CDR3 coding DNA: TGTGCCAGCAGCTTACAAGACATCGAGACCACTGAAGCTTTCTTT.

The chain uses TRBV3-1 (or the pseudogene TRBV3-2) and TRBJ2-1; perhaps TRBD1 as D (5 bases). The CDR3 is made up of 18 amino acids. Trimming took 5 bases from V and 5 from J, leaving 25 bases between them. Germline CDR1 LGHDT, CDR2 YNNKEL (reference sequence). This CDR3 is CASSSRRRQWLGDNEQFF. CDR3 DNA: TGTGCCAGCAGCTCAAGAAGGCGACAGTGGTTGGGCGACAATGAGCAGTTCTTC.

The chain employs TRBV10-3 and TRBJ1-1; 8 bases line up with TRBD1. The V gene end was trimmed by 6 bases and the J gene end by 7 bases; junction bases not matched to a gene: 16. This CDR3 is 16 amino acids long. Germline CDR1 reads ENHRY; CDR2 reads SYGVKD. The CDR3 loop is CAISDAATGGSYEAFF. DNA of the CDR3: TGTGCCATCAGCGACGCCGCCACAGGGGGATCGTATGAAGCTTTCTTT.

V is TRBV24-1 and J is TRBJ2-1, with 10 bases fitting TRBD2. Germline lookup yields CDR1 KGHDR and CDR2 SFDVKD. V shed 4 bases and J 10 bases; nucleotides not matched to a gene: 3. CDR3 size: 13 residues. CDR3 sequence reads: CATSDLLAGEQFF. CDR3 bases: TGTGCCACCAGTGACCTACTAGCGGGGGAGCAGTTCTTC.

This sequence joins TRBV6-5 and TRBJ1-2; possible D gene TRBD1, 6 bases. There are 13 residues in the CDR3. The V end was cut by 11 bases, the J end by 2 bases, with 15 bases between. The germline gives CDR1 MNHEY, CDR2 SVGAGI. The CDR3 sequence is CAAYRTGNYGYTF. Here the CDR3 DNA reads TGTGCCGCTTACCGCACAGGGAACTATGGCTACACCTTC.

This sequence joins TRBV4-1 and TRBJ2-7; 10 nucleotides align to TRBD1. The CDR3 has 15 amino acids. V lost 4 bases to trimming and J lost 1 base; unmatched junction nucleotides: 4. Germline V gene sequence: CDR1 MGHRA, CDR2 YSYEKL. CDR3 coding DNA: TGCGCCAGCAGCCGCCGGGACAGGGGATCCTACGAGCAGTACTTC. It yields the protein CASSRRDRGSYEQYF.

This clone has just a few counts. This sequence joins TRBV30 and TRBJ1-2; a weak D match, TRBD1 (6 bases). The CDR3 is 12 amino acids. V was pared by 4 bases and J by 4 bases, with 10 bases between. Germline values: CDR1 GTSNPN, CDR2 SVGIG (reference sequence). The CDR3 loop is CAWNPGAYGYTF. The CDR3 DNA reads as TGTGCCTGGAATCCAGGGGCCTATGGCTACACCTTC. Supplemented by reference TRBV30 and TRBJ1-2, the full variable domain reads SQTIHQWPATLVQPVGSPLSLECTVEGTSNPNLYWYRQAAGRGLQLLFYSVGIGQISSEVPQNLSASRPQDRQFILSSKKLLLSDSGFYLCAWNPGAYGYTFGSGTRLTVV.

This clone was counted between two and nine times. The sample holds other DNA sequences that translate to the same CDR3. This rearrangement joins TRBV9 to TRBJ2-5; D might be TRBD1 (6 bases). The CDR3 covers 14 residues. Germline CDR1 SGDLS, CDR2 YYNGEE. Deletions cut 0 bases from V and 1 base from J, with 7 bases between. In DNA, the CDR3 is TGTGCCAGCAGCGTAGGGGGGCCCCAAGAGACCCAGTACTTC. This translates into CASSVGGPQETQYF.

The chain has TRBV3-1 (or the pseudogene TRBV3-2) and TRBJ1-1, with 8 bases lining up with TRBD1. The CDR3 totals 13 residues. CDR1 is LGHDT, CDR2 YNNKEL, per germline (reference sequence). Trimming at V came to 4 bases and at J to 5 bases, leaving 3 bases not matched to a gene. In DNA form, the CDR3 reads TGTGCCAGCAGCCCCCACAGGGGGACTGAAGCTTTCTTT. Its translation: CASSPHRGTEAFF.

CDR3 sequence: CASSQGTGTGGTEAFF. The CDR3 DNA reads TGCGCCAGCAGCCAAGGTACCGGGACAGGGGGCACTGAAGCTTTCTTT. This chain connects TRBV4-3 to TRBJ1-1, with TRBD1 identical over 11 bases. Germline values: CDR1 LGHNA, CDR2 YSLEER. V lost 1 base, J lost 4 bases, and 5 bases stayed unmatched. The CDR3 extends over 16 amino acids.

The rearrangement links TRBV3-1 (or the pseudogene TRBV3-2) to TRBJ2-1, with D unresolved. CDR1 and CDR2 (germline): LGHDT, YNNKEL (reference sequence). The CDR3 contains 13 residues. The V and J ends lost 0 bases and 6 bases respectively, with 6 bases between them. DNA of the CDR3: TGTGCCAGCAGCCAAGACAGGTTCAATGAGCAGTTCTTC. This encodes CASSQDRFNEQFF.

The sample holds a few counts of this clone. The chain carries TRBV23-1 and TRBJ1-1, with TRBD1 matching 9 bases. TRBV23-1 is reported as an ORF; its role is uncertain. Germline trimming cut 6 bases from V and 4 bases from J; bases unmatched to any gene: 15. CDR3 length equals 17 residues. The chain's CDR3 is CASRQPPEQGARTEAFF. The CDR3 coding sequence is TGCGCCAGCAGGCAACCCCCGGAACAGGGGGCGCGCACTGAAGCTTTCTTT.

The chain links TRBV7-2 to TRBJ2-3; TRBD1 is a possible D gene (7 bases). Per the germline V gene, CDR1 is SGHTA and CDR2 is FQGNSA. The CDR3 sequence is 15 residues long. Trimming pared 3 bases from V and 4 bases from J, leaving 14 bases between. CDR3 in amino acids: CASSFRGTEADTQYF. Written as DNA, the CDR3 is TGTGCCAGCAGCTTTCGGGGGACAGAAGCAGATACGCAGTATTTT.

This rearrangement joins TRBV27 to TRBJ2-5; possibly TRBD2 for D (5 bases). The CDR3 consists of 14 residues. Trimming left V 3 bases short and J 5 bases short, with 13 bases between. Germline V lookup: CDR1 MNHEY, CDR2 SMNVEV (reference sequence). CDR3 bases: TGTGCCAGCAGTTTGGGCTGGCGAGGGGAGACCCAGTACTTC. Its translation: CASSLGWRGETQYF.

This CDR3 is CASRSTGTYEQYF. CDR3 DNA: TGTGCCAGCAGGTCCACAGGAACTTACGAGCAGTACTTC. This rearrangement joins TRBV12-3 or TRBV12-4 to TRBJ2-7, with D possibly TRBD1 on 5 matching bases. V was trimmed by 6 bases and J by 4 bases, leaving 13 bases between them. The CDR3 loop spans 13 amino acids.

A note on this clone: Other DNA sequences in the same sample also yield this CDR3. The chain couples TRBV18 to TRBJ1-5, with 9 positions matching TRBD1. This CDR3 region has 14 residues. The germline V gene has CDR1 KGHSH and CDR2 LQKENI. The V and J ends lost 6 bases and 4 bases, in that order; junction bases with no gene match: 4. The CDR3: CASSPGQGNQPQHF. In nucleotides, the CDR3 is TGTGCCAGCTCCCCGGGACAGGGTAATCAGCCCCAGCATTTT.

The chain couples TRBV27 to TRBJ2-6, with 11 bases matching TRBD2. The CDR3 sequence is 19 residues long. Germline trimming cut 6 bases from V and 3 bases from J; bases unmatched to any gene: 13. Per the germline V gene, CDR1 is MNHEY and CDR2 is SMNVEV (reference sequence). CDR3 nucleotide sequence: TGTGCCAGCAGACTGATAGGGACTAGCGGAACGAGTGGGGCCAACGTCCTGACTTTC. It yields the protein CASRLIGTSGTSGANVLTF.

The genes are TRBV5-1 and TRBJ2-1, with D possibly matching TRBD2 (5 bases). V was clipped by 2 bases and J by 6 bases, with 9 bases between them. The germline V gene has CDR1 SGHRS and CDR2 YFSETQ. The CDR3 is 13 residues long. CDR3 loop: CASSFNAGNEQFF. CDR3 DNA: TGCGCCAGCAGCTTTAACGCGGGCAATGAGCAGTTCTTC.

The chain combines TRBV5-4 with TRBJ1-1; 7 bases are shared with TRBD1. The trim removed 3 bases at V and 4 bases at J, leaving 12 bases unmatched. CDR3 length: 16 amino acids. Germline CDR1 is SGHNT and CDR2 is YYREEE (reference sequence). As DNA, the CDR3 is TGTGCCAGCAGCTGGGGGGAAGGGGGCTGGGGCACTGAAGCTTTCTTT. It yields the protein CASSWGEGGWGTEAFF.

The chain is built from TRBV2 and TRBJ1-5, with a tentative D call TRBD1 (6 bases). Germline CDR1 and CDR2: SNHLY and FYNNEI. V was trimmed by 3 bases and J by 2 bases, leaving 11 bases between them. The CDR3 is 15 residues long. The CDR3 loop is CASSENRAGNQPQHF. CDR3 bases: TGTGCCAGCAGTGAGAACAGGGCTGGCAATCAGCCCCAGCATTTT.

The chain links TRBV25-1 to TRBJ1-1; D gene unclear. V was clipped by 4 bases and J by 4 bases, with 10 bases between them. Germline assignment: CDR1 MGHDK and CDR2 SYGVNS. The CDR3 length is 13 residues. The CDR3 nucleotides read TGTGCCAGCAGTGTAGCGGGAGCCACTGAAGCTTTCTTT. Translating it yields CASSVAGATEAFF.

The rearrangement joins TRBV6-2 or TRBV6-3 to TRBJ2-2; 10 bases match TRBD2. The CDR3 consists of 19 residues. The germline V gene encodes CDR1 MNHEY and CDR2 SVGEGT. The V and J ends lost 5 bases and 0 bases, in that order; junction bases with no gene match: 12. This chain's CDR3 is CASSPLPGLARTNTGELFF. The CDR3 coding sequence is TGTGCCAGCAGTCCCCTTCCGGGACTAGCGCGGACGAACACCGGGGAGCTGTTTTTT.

The sample holds one count of this clone. The chain links TRBV29-1 to TRBJ1-5; 8 nucleotides line up with TRBD1. This CDR3 contains 13 residues. Trimming cost V 7 bases and J 4 bases; bases outside gene matches: 6. CDR1 is SQVTM, CDR2 ANQGSEA, per germline. The CDR3 reads CSAGNRGNQPQHF. The CDR3 DNA reads as TGCAGCGCCGGTAACAGGGGGAATCAGCCCCAGCATTTT.

The gene calls are TRBV18 and TRBJ2-2; tentative D call: TRBD2 (6 bases). CDR1 KGHSH and CDR2 LQKENI come from the germline V gene. V lost 3 bases and J lost 4, with 12 bases in between. This CDR3 spans 15 amino acids. DNA of the CDR3: TGTGCCAGCTCACCCTCCGCGGGACCCACCGGGGAGCTGTTTTTT. Translated, it gives CASSPSAGPTGELFF.

This chain connects TRBV18 to TRBJ1-1; 7 bases match TRBD1. This CDR3 is 14 amino acids long. Germline V gene sequence: CDR1 KGHSH, CDR2 LQKENI. V shed 3 bases, J shed 7 bases, and the junction held 8 bases outside the gene matches. CDR3 amino acids: CASSPLGTEREAFF. The CDR3 DNA reads as TGTGCCAGCTCACCGCTTGGGACAGAGCGTGAAGCTTTCTTT.

A single count supports this clone. The V and J genes are TRBV7-2 and TRBJ1-1, with a weak D call TRBD1 (5 bases). The V gene's germline CDR1 is SGHTA and CDR2 FQGNSA. This CDR3 spans 15 amino acids. Trimming cost V 2 bases and J 0 bases, with 10 bases left between them. CDR3 in DNA: TGTGCCAGCAGCTTAACTCGGACACTGAACACTGAAGCTTTCTTT. Encoded protein: CASSLTRTLNTEAFF.

The chain employs TRBV5-4 and TRBJ2-2; TRBD1 matches 8 bases. The CDR3 covers 16 residues. Trimming cost V 4 bases and J 1 base; bases outside gene matches: 6. Germline lookup yields CDR1 SGHNT and CDR2 YYREEE (reference sequence). CDR3 sequence: CASSLGQVGNTGELFF. The CDR3 DNA reads TGTGCCAGCAGCCTGGGACAGGTGGGGAACACCGGGGAGCTGTTTTTT.